Shown below are 22 T cell receptor beta chains from a single sample sequenced in a study of T cells in Graves' hyperthyroidism and ophthalmopathy. Authors of the study amplified TCR beta CDR3 regions from RNA transcripts. A set of HTBI primers served as the primers for a first-round RT-PCR of the TCR CDR3. TCRdb used MiXCR to reprocess the multiplex PCR reads, holding one entry per CDR3 protein. The sample yields 500,000 to 600,000 distinct CDR3 sequences, approximately 44% seen once. Material for sequencing was peripheral blood or thyroid tissue (not recorded which). The receptors here all came from an adult woman with Graves' disease, either hyperthyroidism or ophthalmopathy (not recorded which).

The chain employs TRBV20-1 and TRBJ2-1, with D perhaps matching TRBD2 (5 bases). Germline-derived CDR1 and CDR2 are DFQATT and SNEGSKA (reference sequence). This CDR3 region has 15 residues. The V and J ends lost 0 bases and 3 bases respectively, with 12 bases between them. Here the CDR3 reads CSARDRAGIYNEQFF. In DNA, the CDR3 is TGCAGTGCTAGAGATCGGGCGGGCATCTACAATGAGCAGTTCTTC.

V and J are TRBV9 and TRBJ1-2; D perhaps matches TRBD1 (6 bases). Trimming shortened V by 5 bases and J by 5 bases, and 13 bases separated the two germline ends. The CDR3 extends over 13 amino acids. Germline assignment: CDR1 SGDLS and CDR2 YYNGEE. This CDR3 reads CASRTRGGYGYTF. The CDR3, as DNA: TGTGCCAGCAGGACGCGAGGGGGGTATGGCTACACCTTC.

V usage is TRBV5-1 and J usage is TRBJ2-7, with TRBD2 matching over 16 bases. The CDR3 length is 17 residues. Per the germline V gene, CDR1 is SGHRS and CDR2 is YFSETQ. V lost 4 bases, J lost 5 bases, and 9 bases stayed unmatched. The CDR3 DNA reads TGCGCCAGCAGCCCGGGACTAGCGGGAGGGCCAAGCAACGAGCAGTACTTC. Protein product: CASSPGLAGGPSNEQYF.

The chain couples TRBV3-1 to TRBJ2-2, with D tentatively TRBD2 (6 bases). V was cut by 4 bases and J by 4 bases, with 16 bases left in between. The CDR3 contains 16 residues. Looked up from germline, CDR1 is LGHDT and CDR2 is YNNKEL (reference sequence). CDR3 sequence: CASSPTGLGLTGELFF. Here the CDR3 DNA reads TGTGCCAGCAGCCCAACGGGACTCGGACTCACCGGGGAGCTGTTTTTT.

The chain is built from TRBV10-3 and TRBJ1-4; 9 bases are a match to TRBD1. The CDR3 contains 14 residues. Germline-derived CDR1 and CDR2 are ENHRY and SYGVKD. V shed 3 bases and J 12 bases; nucleotides not matched to a gene: 8. CDR3 loop: CAISDPGQGLELFF. CDR3 DNA sequence: TGTGCCATCAGTGATCCGGGACAGGGTTTGGAACTGTTTTTT.

This chain links TRBV20-1 with TRBJ1-6; no clear D. Trimming cost V 0 bases and J 13 bases, with 13 bases left between them. CDR1 is DFQATT and CDR2 is SNEGSKA in the germline V gene (reference sequence). This CDR3 spans 13 amino acids. As DNA, the CDR3 is TGCAGTGCTAGAGATTACGGGAGTCAGCCCCTCCACTTT. Translated, it gives CSARDYGSQPLHF.

The chain has TRBV20-1 and TRBJ2-5; D is possibly TRBD1 (5 bases). In germline, CDR1 is DFQATT, CDR2 SNEGSKA (reference sequence). Trimming removed 4 bases from V and 5 bases from J, with 14 bases in between. This CDR3 comprises 13 residues. The CDR3: CSANFRVKETQYF. The CDR3 DNA reads as TGCAGTGCTAATTTCAGGGTCAAGGAGACCCAGTACTTC.

To note about this clonotype: This could be a read error, since a much larger clone is one nucleotide away. The chain links TRBV7-9 to TRBJ1-4; maybe TRBD1 (5 bases). Germline V lookup: CDR1 SEHNR, CDR2 FQNEAQ (reference sequence). V gave up 5 bases and J gave up 8 bases, with 15 bases separating them. This CDR3 spans 14 amino acids. CDR3 sequence (DNA): TGTGCCAGCAGCCCCTCAGGGAGCGACGAAAAACTGTTTTTT. Its protein product is CASSPSGSDEKLFF.

This clonotype turned up a few times. The rearrangement links TRBV25-1 to TRBJ2-5; the D call may be TRBD1 or TRBD2 (5 bases each). V was shortened by 6 bases and J by 2 bases, with 16 bases between the two germline ends. Germline V gene data show CDR1 as MGHDK and CDR2 as SYGVNS. The CDR3 is 15 amino acids. The CDR3 reads CASSPRGATQETQYF. DNA for the CDR3: TGTGCCAGCAGCCCGAGGGGCGCAACACAAGAGACCCAGTACTTC.

This clonotype was seen many times. The chain is built from TRBV5-8 and TRBJ2-7; D may match TRBD1 or TRBD2 (5 bases each). The CDR3 totals 12 residues. Trimming pared 4 bases from V and 6 bases from J, leaving 11 bases between. CDR1 and CDR2 (germline): SGHTS, YDEGEE. CDR3 coding DNA: TGTGCCAGCAGCGACGGGACCGGCGAGCAGTACTTC. Amino acid sequence: CASSDGTGEQYF.

The CDR3 protein is CASSVREMNTEAFF. The CDR3 DNA reads as TGTGCCAGCAGCGTCCGGGAGATGAACACTGAAGCTTTCTTT. The rearrangement links TRBV7-8 to TRBJ1-1; the D is unclear. The CDR3 is 14 amino acids. The germline V gene has CDR1 SGHVS and CDR2 FQNEAQ. Trimming cost V 5 bases and J 0 bases, with 10 bases left between them.

This clonotype was seen repeatedly, ten times or more. This rearrangement joins TRBV5-6 to TRBJ2-5; D uncertain. CDR1 is SGHDT and CDR2 is YYEEEE in the germline V gene. The CDR3 length is 13 residues. Trimming pared 2 bases from V and 7 bases from J, leaving 12 bases between. This CDR3 reads CASSLLGPGTQYF. In DNA, the CDR3 is TGTGCCAGCAGCTTATTAGGCCCAGGGACCCAGTACTTC.

V usage is TRBV20-1 and J usage is TRBJ2-5; 8 bases match TRBD2. The germline CDR1 and CDR2 sequences are DFQATT and SNEGSKA (reference sequence). The length of the CDR3 is 12 residues. V trimming: 5 bases; J trimming: 6 bases; junction bases outside the gene matches: 5. This CDR3 reads CSASSGRKTQYF. The CDR3 DNA is TGCAGTGCTTCTAGCGGGCGGAAGACCCAGTACTTC.

The chain is built from TRBV7-3 and TRBJ1-2; TRBD1 is a possible D gene (5 bases). Germline loops: CDR1 SGHTA, CDR2 FQGTGA. The CDR3 loop spans 14 amino acids. Trimming pared 6 bases from V and 8 bases from J, leaving 19 bases between. In DNA, the CDR3 is TGTGCCAGCAGGATTGACAGTCCCTCCGCGGGCTACACCTTC. Protein: CASRIDSPSAGYTF.

This chain connects TRBV20-1 to TRBJ1-2, with 11 bases aligning to TRBD1. V shed 3 bases and J 4 bases; nucleotides not matched to a gene: 7. The CDR3 contains 15 residues. Germline V gene sequence: CDR1 DFQATT, CDR2 SNEGSKA (reference sequence). The CDR3 nucleotides are TGCAGTGCTAGCACCCTCGGGACAGGGGGCTATGGCTACACCTTC. This codes for CSASTLGTGGYGYTF.

The genes are TRBV2 and TRBJ1-5; 8 bases fit TRBD1. The V and J ends lost 8 bases and 1 base, in that order; junction bases with no gene match: 1. CDR1 and CDR2 from the germline V gene are SNHLY and FYNNEI. The CDR3 has 13 residues. Written as DNA, the CDR3 is TGTGCCAGCGGGGACAGGAGCAATCAGCCCCAGCATTTT. Protein: CASGDRSNQPQHF.

This clonotype was found many times. V is TRBV20-1 and J is TRBJ2-5; possibly TRBD1 for D (6 bases). The V end was cut by 5 bases, the J end by 3 bases, with 19 bases between. Germline V CDR1 and CDR2: DFQATT, SNEGSKA (reference sequence). The CDR3 extends over 15 amino acids. Written as DNA, the CDR3 is TGCAGTGCTCGGACAGCTAATGCTCACAAAGAGACCCAGTACTTC. This sequence encodes CSARTANAHKETQYF.

The chain carries TRBV7-9 and TRBJ2-5; D uncertain. The CDR3 totals 15 residues. Germline-derived CDR1 and CDR2 are SEHNR and FQNEAQ (reference sequence). Trimming pared 5 bases from V and 5 bases from J, leaving 18 bases between. CDR3 in DNA: TGTGCCAGCAGCCACCGCCTTTTGGGCCGGGAGACCCAGTACTTC. Protein: CASSHRLLGRETQYF.

V is TRBV5-1 and J is TRBJ2-7; tentative D call: TRBD1 (5 bases). The J call is in doubt because the DNA end fits TRBJ2-1 better. Germline V gene sequence: CDR1 SGHRS, CDR2 YFSETQ. This CDR3 comprises 13 residues. The CDR3 reads CASSLAPQGEQFF. CDR3 in DNA: TGCGCCAGCAGCTTGGCCCCGCAGGGAGAGCAGTTCTTC.

This clonotype was seen repeatedly, ten times or more. V is TRBV20-1 and J is TRBJ1-1; D not resolved. The germline V gene encodes CDR1 DFQATT and CDR2 SNEGSKA (reference sequence). The CDR3 loop spans 13 amino acids. Trimming removed 0 bases at V and 10 bases at J, with 15 bases between. CDR3 DNA: TGCAGTGCTAGAGATCGGTTCCCGAACAGAGCTTTCTTT. Translating it yields CSARDRFPNRAFF.

The chain has TRBV10-3 and TRBJ1-2, with D possibly matching TRBD1 (5 bases). Germline V gene data show CDR1 as ENHRY and CDR2 as SYGVKD. The CDR3 covers 14 residues. The germline V and J ends were trimmed by 5 bases and 4 bases, with 14 bases remaining between them. DNA for the CDR3: TGTGCCATCAGTCAGGGAGATCAGAGCTATGGCTACACCTTC. It translates to CAISQGDQSYGYTF.

This clonotype occurred a few times. V gene TRBV7-8 combines with J gene TRBJ1-1; perhaps TRBD1 as D (5 bases). In germline, CDR1 is SGHVS, CDR2 FQNEAQ. The V end was cut by 7 bases, the J end by 5 bases, with 17 bases between. The CDR3 extends over 14 amino acids. CDR3 loop: CASIQGRVRTEAFF. The CDR3 DNA sequence: TGTGCCAGCATCCAGGGCCGGGTACGGACTGAAGCTTTCTTT.